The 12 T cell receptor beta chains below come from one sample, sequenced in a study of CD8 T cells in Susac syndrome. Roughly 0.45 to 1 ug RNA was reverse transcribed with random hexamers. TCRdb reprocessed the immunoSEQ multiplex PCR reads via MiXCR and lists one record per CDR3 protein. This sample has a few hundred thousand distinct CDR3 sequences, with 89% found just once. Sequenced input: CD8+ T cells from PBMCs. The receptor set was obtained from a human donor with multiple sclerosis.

CDR3 DNA sequence: TGTGCCAGCAGATCTGTTGAGGGAGGGCCAACCTACGAGCAGTACTTC. Residues: CASRSVEGGPTYEQYF. The chain combines TRBV6-6 with TRBJ2-7; TRBD2 agrees at 7 bases. Per the germline V gene, CDR1 is MNHNY and CDR2 is SVGAGI (reference sequence). J lost 2 bases, V lost 6 bases, and 13 bases had no gene match. This CDR3 region has 16 residues.

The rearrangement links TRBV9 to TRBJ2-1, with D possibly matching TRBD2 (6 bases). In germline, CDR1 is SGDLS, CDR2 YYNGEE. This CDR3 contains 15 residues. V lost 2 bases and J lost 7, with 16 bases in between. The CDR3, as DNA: TGTGCCAGCAGCGTGTCCGGGACTCCAGGGAATGAGCAGTTCTTC. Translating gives CASSVSGTPGNEQFF. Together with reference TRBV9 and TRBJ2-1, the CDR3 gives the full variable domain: DSGVTQTPKHLITATGQRVTLRCSPRSGDLSVYWYQQSLDQGLQFLIQYYNGEERAKGNILERFSAQQFPDLHSELNLSSLELGDSALYFCASSVSGTPGNEQFFGPGTRLTVL.

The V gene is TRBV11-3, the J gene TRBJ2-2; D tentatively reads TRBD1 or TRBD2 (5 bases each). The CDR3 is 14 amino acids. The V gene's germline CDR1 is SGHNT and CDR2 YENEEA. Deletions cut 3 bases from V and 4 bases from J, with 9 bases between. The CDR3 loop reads CASSLGDTTGELFF. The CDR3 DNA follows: TGTGCCAGCAGCTTGGGGGATACCACCGGGGAGCTGTTTTTT.

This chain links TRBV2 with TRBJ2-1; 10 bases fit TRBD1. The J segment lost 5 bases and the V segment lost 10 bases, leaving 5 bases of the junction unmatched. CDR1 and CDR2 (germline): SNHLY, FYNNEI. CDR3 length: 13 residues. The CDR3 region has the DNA TGTGCCAACAGACAGGGGGCAGACAATGAGCAGTTCTTC. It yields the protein CANRQGADNEQFF.

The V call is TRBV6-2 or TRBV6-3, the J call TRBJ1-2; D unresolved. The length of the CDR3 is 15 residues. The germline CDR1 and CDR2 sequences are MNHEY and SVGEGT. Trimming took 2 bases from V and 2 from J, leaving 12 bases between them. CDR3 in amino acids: CASSYGSLGNYGYTF. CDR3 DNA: TGTGCCAGCAGTTACGGGTCCCTCGGAAACTATGGCTACACCTTC.

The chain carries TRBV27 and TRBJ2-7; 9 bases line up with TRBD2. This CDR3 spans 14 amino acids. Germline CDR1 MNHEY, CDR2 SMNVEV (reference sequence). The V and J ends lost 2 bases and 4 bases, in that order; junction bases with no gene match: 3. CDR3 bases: TGTGCCAGCAGTTTAGGGACTAGCATTTACGAGCAGTACTTC. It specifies CASSLGTSIYEQYF.

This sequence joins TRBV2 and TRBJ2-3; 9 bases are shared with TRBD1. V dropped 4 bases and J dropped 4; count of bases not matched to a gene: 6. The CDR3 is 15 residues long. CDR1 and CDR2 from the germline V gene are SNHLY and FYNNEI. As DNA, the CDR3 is TGTGCCAGCAGTGTGACAGGGGGGGAGGCAGATACGCAGTATTTT. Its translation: CASSVTGGEADTQYF.

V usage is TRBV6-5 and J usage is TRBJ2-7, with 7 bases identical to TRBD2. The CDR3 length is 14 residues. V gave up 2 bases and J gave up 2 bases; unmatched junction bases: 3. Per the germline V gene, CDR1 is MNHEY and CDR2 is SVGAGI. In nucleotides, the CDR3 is TGTGCCAGCAGTTACAGGGAGGGCCCCTACGAGCAGTACTTC. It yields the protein CASSYREGPYEQYF.

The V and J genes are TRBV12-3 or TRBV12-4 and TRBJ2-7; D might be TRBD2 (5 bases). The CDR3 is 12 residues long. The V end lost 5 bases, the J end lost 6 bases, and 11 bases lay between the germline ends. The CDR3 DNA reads TGTGCCAGCAGTCAATGGGCGGGCGAGCAGTACTTC. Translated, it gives CASSQWAGEQYF.

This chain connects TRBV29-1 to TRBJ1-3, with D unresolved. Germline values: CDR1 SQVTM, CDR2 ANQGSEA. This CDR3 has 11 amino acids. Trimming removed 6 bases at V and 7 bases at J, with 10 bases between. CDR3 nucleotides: TGCAGCGTCTTCCGAAGCAACACCATATATTTT. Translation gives CSVFRSNTIYF.

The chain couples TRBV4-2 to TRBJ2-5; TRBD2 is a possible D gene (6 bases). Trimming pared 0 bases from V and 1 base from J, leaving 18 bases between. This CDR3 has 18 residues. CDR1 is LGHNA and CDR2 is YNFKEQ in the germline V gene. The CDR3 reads CASSQEGGSGLSQETQYF. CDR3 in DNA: TGTGCCAGCAGCCAAGAGGGGGGTAGCGGCCTCTCCCAAGAGACCCAGTACTTC.

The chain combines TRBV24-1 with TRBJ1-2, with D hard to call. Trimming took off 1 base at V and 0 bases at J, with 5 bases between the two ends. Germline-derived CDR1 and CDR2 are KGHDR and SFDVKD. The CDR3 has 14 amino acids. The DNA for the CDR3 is TGTGCCACCAGTGATTTCAGCACTAACTATGGCTACACCTTC. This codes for CATSDFSTNYGYTF.